A selection of T cell receptor beta chains follows, all from one sample in a study of blood T cell repertoires in COVID-19. TCRdb keeps only in-frame clones here, not all; method: immunoSEQ multiplex PCR. The sample gives about 29,000 clones, roughly nine tenths of which show up once; roughly 9.8% is in the top ten. Sequencing input: peripheral blood. The receptor set was obtained from a human donor in a cohort sampled during active COVID-19. CDR3s include the opening cysteine and the closing phenylalanine or tryptophan. The D gene is left open where the match is weak. For some rows the clone size is stated as once, few or many, or as a class when expanded; others skip it.

CDR3 DNA	CDR3 protein	CDR3 length	clone size	V gene	J gene	D gene
TGTGCCAGGAGGGGGTCCCTAGATGAAAAACTGTTTTTT	CARRGSLDEKLFF	13	.	TRBV7-8	TRBJ1-4	.
TGTGCCAGCAGTTACACGGGAGACGGCTACAATGAGCAGTTCTTC	CASSYTGDGYNEQFF	15	.	TRBV6-5	TRBJ2-1	.
TGTGCCAGCAGCGTAGGGGGTAGCGGGGGTCTCGAGACCCAGTACTTC	CASSVGGSGGLETQYF	16	.	TRBV9	TRBJ2-5	TRBD2
TGTGCCAGCAGCTTATTTCAGGACAGGGGGACTGAGCAGTTCTTC	CASSLFQDRGTEQFF	15	.	TRBV7-9	TRBJ2-1	TRBD1
TGCAGTGCTAGTGAAGGGCGCGGCGGGGAAAGAGAGACCCAGTACTTC	CSASEGRGGERETQYF	16	.	TRBV20-1	TRBJ2-5	.
TGTGCCATCTTAAGTTTTCCCACCGAATACAGCTCCTACAATGAGCAGTTCTTC	CAILSFPTEYSSYNEQFF	18	.	TRBV27	TRBJ2-1	.
TGTGCCAGCAGCCGCGGCAGTACTGAAGCTTTCTTT	CASSRGSTEAFF	12	.	TRBV7-9	TRBJ1-1	.
TGTGCCAGCAGCCCCCCGGGTCCCAAGCCCCAGCATTTT	CASSPPGPKPQHF	13	.	TRBV28	TRBJ1-5	.
TGTGCCATCAGTGAACAGGGTGGGTACAATGAGCAGTTCTTC	CAISEQGGYNEQFF	14	.	TRBV10-3	TRBJ2-1	.
TGTGCCAGCAGCTTAGAGGGGGCTTACACTGAAGCTTTCTTT	CASSLEGAYTEAFF	14	.	TRBV7-9	TRBJ1-1	TRBD1
TGTGCCAGCAGCTTTTCCGGCGGGGGATACAGCTCCTACGAGCAGTACTTC	CASSFSGGGYSSYEQYF	17	.	TRBV7-2	TRBJ2-7	TRBD2
TGTGCCAGCTCACTAGCCAAAAACATTCAGTACTTC	CASSLAKNIQYF	12	.	TRBV5-6	TRBJ2-4	.
TGTGCCAGCAGTTTAAAGGCAGGGTTATACGAGCAGTACTTC	CASSLKAGLYEQYF	14	.	TRBV28	TRBJ2-7	.
TGTGCCAGTACCGCAGGGTATAATTCACCCCTCCACTTT	CASTAGYNSPLHF	13	.	TRBV19	TRBJ1-6	.
TGTGCCAGCAGCTTACCGGGACAGAGTTACAATGAGCAGTTCTTC	CASSLPGQSYNEQFF	15	once	TRBV7-6	TRBJ2-1	TRBD1
TGTGCCAGCAGTGATTTGCGTACGGGAGAGACCCAGTACTTC	CASSDLRTGETQYF	14	.	TRBV6-4	TRBJ2-5	.
TGTGCCAGCAGCGCGGGACTAGCGGGGGTTGAGACCCAGTACTTC	CASSAGLAGVETQYF	15	.	TRBV2	TRBJ2-5	TRBD2
TGTGCCAGCAGTGAAGCAATTTCGGGGGACTATGGCTACACCTTC	CASSEAISGDYGYTF	15	.	TRBV6-1	TRBJ1-2	.
TGTGCCAGTAGGGAAGCAGGGCATCGAGGCACAGATACGCAGTATTTT	CASREAGHRGTDTQYF	16	.	TRBV19	TRBJ2-3	.
TGTGCCAGCAGTTACCCCGTTGACAGGAACTCCTACGAGCAGTACTTC	CASSYPVDRNSYEQYF	16	once	TRBV6-6	TRBJ2-7	.
TGTGCCAGCAGTTTTCTGGGACAGAGTTCCTACGAGCAGTACTTC	CASSFLGQSSYEQYF	15	.	TRBV27	TRBJ2-7	TRBD1
TGTGCCAGCAGCCGAATGGCCCCGGAGGAAAACTATGGCTACACCTTC	CASSRMAPEENYGYTF	16	.	TRBV7-9	TRBJ1-2	.
TGTGCCAGCAGCCAAGGACAGGGGGCCGGGGAGCTGTTTTTT	CASSQGQGAGELFF	14	.	TRBV3-1/TRBV3-2	TRBJ2-2	TRBD1
TGTGCCAGCAGCTTAGGCAGGGATACGCAGTATTTT	CASSLGRDTQYF	12	.	TRBV7-2	TRBJ2-3	.
TGTGCCAGCGGGGCGGGGGACCTCACAGATACGCAGTATTTT	CASGAGDLTDTQYF	14	.	TRBV6-5	TRBJ2-3	TRBD2
TGTGCCAGCAGCTCGGGACTAGCGGGGGTTGAGCAGTACTTC	CASSSGLAGVEQYF	14	.	TRBV7-6	TRBJ2-7	TRBD2